The rows below give T cell receptor beta chains drawn from one sample of a study of post-analysis software for immune sequencing data. TCRdb reanalysed the PCR reads using MiXCR and keeps one entry per CDR3 protein. Among about 500,000 distinct CDR3 sequences, roughly 45% were seen once, and the ten largest hold about 12%. Input material: blood. The source is a girl aged 5 to 17 with multiple sclerosis. Each CDR3 is given with its conserved first and last residue.

V gene: TRBV4-1; CDR3 protein: CASSSPGQGLGEQYF
V gene: TRBV7-2; CDR3 protein: CASSLWVGENGYGYTF
V gene: TRBV5-1; CDR3 protein: CASSFGTTTYEQYF
V gene: TRBV11-2; CDR3 protein: CASSCQHSNQPQHF
V gene: TRBV9; CDR3 protein: CASSVDLAGVGTGELFF
V gene: TRBV7-2; CDR3 protein: CASSPLSGTGTYNEQFF
V gene: TRBV12-3/TRBV12-4; CDR3 protein: CASSPGPHYWSGANVLTF
V gene: TRBV6-1; CDR3 protein: CASSEPVRDRPHNEQFF
V gene: TRBV7-8; CDR3 protein: CASSSEPGLLTDTQYF
V gene: TRBV7-8; CDR3 protein: CANSLDFAGSYEQYF
V gene: TRBV6-2/TRBV6-3; CDR3 protein: CASSYASGRLGEQFF
V gene: TRBV28; CDR3 protein: CASAGIRKITDTQYF
V gene: TRBV20-1; CDR3 protein: CSAGNTGANYGYTF
V gene: TRBV6-5; CDR3 protein: CASIERDYGKTEAFF
V gene: TRBV28; CDR3 protein: CASSSLDARSRASSYEQYF
V gene: TRBV20-1; CDR3 protein: CSVLAAKNIQYF
V gene: TRBV7-2; CDR3 protein: CASSLGPGLVVTQYF
V gene: TRBV18; CDR3 protein: CASSPLSRKKNIQYF
V gene: TRBV4-2; CDR3 protein: CASSQDIVGPEQFF
V gene: TRBV4-2; CDR3 protein: CASSQEASGRAYEQYF
V gene: TRBV18; CDR3 protein: CASSSQGDTDTQYF
V gene: TRBV28; CDR3 protein: CASSSPGLVPNEQFF
V gene: TRBV5-1; CDR3 protein: CASSLTSGSSVEQFF
V gene: TRBV11-2; CDR3 protein: CASSFGTGSFEQYF
V gene: TRBV28; CDR3 protein: CASLTGGRAQEQYF
V gene: TRBV7-6; CDR3 protein: CASSLAGGSGSSETQYF
V gene: TRBV2; CDR3 protein: CASSDWTPREGDTDTQYF
V gene: TRBV12-3/TRBV12-4; CDR3 protein: CASSLSGTGVEQYF
V gene: TRBV12-3/TRBV12-4; CDR3 protein: CASSATGDSNQPQHF
V gene: TRBV2; CDR3 protein: CASSEWVLVLVNSPLHF
V gene: TRBV7-3; CDR3 protein: CASSRTLASYNEQFF
V gene: TRBV12-3/TRBV12-4; CDR3 protein: CASSGGGSNEKLFF
V gene: TRBV9; CDR3 protein: CASSVPSSQGGADTQYF
V gene: TRBV12-3/TRBV12-4; CDR3 protein: CASRTPGVSPLHF
V gene: TRBV2; CDR3 protein: CASSERNYGYTF
V gene: TRBV4-1; CDR3 protein: CASSQDPGQVGCYEQYF
V gene: TRBV20-1; CDR3 protein: CSAYQGTEAFF
V gene: TRBV12-3/TRBV12-4; CDR3 protein: CASSGGKQGSYEQYF
V gene: TRBV4-1; CDR3 protein: CASSQAEGQGASERYF
V gene: TRBV2; CDR3 protein: CASSETGYPWYEQYF
V gene: TRBV10-3; CDR3 protein: CAISESQFGNYNEQFF
V gene: TRBV7-2; CDR3 protein: CASSPAVGGAYEQYF
V gene: TRBV20-1; CDR3 protein: CSARGISDRGIQETQYF
V gene: TRBV7-2; CDR3 protein: CASSLDRGGSYEQYF
V gene: TRBV4-2; CDR3 protein: CASSQDGTAAWGEAFF
V gene: TRBV29-1; CDR3 protein: CSAGDSPNYGYTF
V gene: TRBV9; CDR3 protein: CASSPGRGQGFYEQYF
V gene: TRBV20-1; CDR3 protein: CSARVTVGGEQFF
V gene: TRBV6-2/TRBV6-3; CDR3 protein: CASSYLTSNTEAFF
V gene: TRBV5-1; CDR3 protein: CASSLGSGNEQFF
V gene: TRBV5-5; CDR3 protein: CASSLANSYNEQFF
V gene: TRBV20-1; CDR3 protein: CSARVGSSYNEQFF
V gene: TRBV6-6; CDR3 protein: CASSYSVSSEQFF
V gene: TRBV4-3; CDR3 protein: CASSQDRGRFYVQYF
V gene: TRBV9; CDR3 protein: CASSVDDRGTEAFF
V gene: TRBV2; CDR3 protein: CASSEEETEQFF
V gene: TRBV28; CDR3 protein: CASSGENEQFF